The TCR beta chain described here comes from a study of shared clonotypes between healthy human individuals. Whole-study context: A couple of women and a few men aged 18 to 49 made up the donors. There were three CD4 naive, three CD4 memory, two CD8 naive and one CD8 memory plates per donor.

Assay execution took place at the deep level. Data came from immunoSEQ multiplex PCR; TCRdb stores just in-frame clones and leaves some out. In the table there are around 1.4 million clones, less than 99% of which are singletons. Germline CDR1 reads SGHNT; CDR2 reads YYREEE (reference sequence). V lost 6 bases, J lost 2 bases, and 10 bases stayed unmatched. The CDR3 is 15 amino acids. Sequencing was performed on naive CD4+ T cells sorted from blood. Regarding subset: CD45RA+ positively selected. The sequence came from a man in his thirties or forties in good health. This rearrangement joins TRBV5-4 to TRBJ2-7, with 8 bases lining up with TRBD2. The CDR3 reads CASTIKLAAAYEQYF. CDR3 sequence (DNA): TGTGCCAGCACCATTAAACTAGCGGCGGCCTACGAGCAGTACTTC.